The 20 T cell receptor beta chains below were found in one sample sequenced in a study. TCRdb re-derived calls from the 5' RACE reads in MiXCR, one entry per CDR3 protein. The sample has about 40,000 distinct CDR3 sequences, over 15% seen once. Input material: naive CD4+ T cells sorted from a lymph node. As to subset: naive CD4+ T cells, CD4+CD45RA+CD25-. The receptors shown here come from a female donor with breast cancer.

About this clonotype: Likely a read error: the CDR3 ends without its conserved phenylalanine or tryptophan. V usage is TRBV7-9 and J usage is TRBJ2-7; the D is unclear. Trimming removed 3 bases from V and 1 base from J, with 4 bases in between. The CDR3 sequence is 12 residues long. Germline V gene sequence: CDR1 SEHNR, CDR2 FQNEAQ (reference sequence). The CDR3 region is CASSLTSYEQYL. CDR3 DNA sequence: TGTGCCAGCAGCTTGACGTCCTACGAGCAGTACCTC.

This clonotype was detected a few times. The V gene is TRBV2, the J gene TRBJ2-3; perhaps TRBD2 as D (5 bases). Germline lookup yields CDR1 SNHLY and CDR2 FYNNEI. The CDR3 totals 14 residues. V was pared by 7 bases and J by 2 bases, with 13 bases between. CDR3 nucleotide sequence: TGTGCCAGCACTCCGCGGAGGAACACAGATACGCAGTATTTT. Translated, it gives CASTPRRNTDTQYF.

This clonotype has a handful of counts. The chain couples TRBV9 to TRBJ2-7, with 10 bases lining up with TRBD2. V gave up 3 bases and J gave up 0 bases; unmatched junction bases: 3. The CDR3 consists of 15 residues. Germline lookup yields CDR1 SGDLS and CDR2 YYNGEE. The CDR3 sequence is CASSASGGVSYEQYF. CDR3 in DNA: TGTGCCAGCAGCGCTAGCGGGGGTGTCTCCTACGAGCAGTACTTC. Supplemented by reference TRBV9 and TRBJ2-7, the full variable domain reads DSGVTQTPKHLITATGQRVTLRCSPRSGDLSVYWYQQSLDQGLQFLIQYYNGEERAKGNILERFSAQQFPDLHSELNLSSLELGDSALYFCASSASGGVSYEQYFGPGTRLTVT.

The chain recombines TRBV30 with TRBJ2-2; 7 nucleotides agree with TRBD1. V was clipped by 3 bases and J by 3 bases; unmatched bases: 7. The CDR3 consists of 15 residues. Looked up from germline, CDR1 is GTSNPN and CDR2 is SVGIG (reference sequence). This chain's CDR3 is CAWRTDRVDTGELFF. The CDR3 nucleotides read TGTGCCTGGAGAACTGACAGGGTCGACACCGGGGAGCTGTTTTTT. Filled out from reference TRBV30 and TRBJ2-2, the complete variable domain reads SQTIHQWPATLVQPVGSPLSLECTVEGTSNPNLYWYRQAAGRGLQLLFYSVGIGQISSEVPQNLSASRPQDRQFILSSKKLLLSDSGFYLCAWRTDRVDTGELFFGEGSRLTVL.

J is TRBJ1-1 and V is TRBV4-3; D gene ambiguous. V was shortened by 2 bases and J by 2 bases, with 15 bases between the two germline ends. Germline values: CDR1 LGHNA, CDR2 YSLEER. The CDR3 is 16 residues long. CDR3: CASSQRLSDDNTEAFF. CDR3 in DNA: TGCGCCAGCAGCCAAAGATTGTCGGACGATAACACTGAAGCTTTCTTT.

This clonotype was picked up a small number of times. This chain joins TRBV30 and TRBJ2-1; 11 bases align to TRBD2. With 0 bases clipped from V and 4 bases from J, the junction kept 5 bases outside the gene matches. The CDR3 totals 16 residues. Per the germline V gene, CDR1 is GTSNPN and CDR2 is SVGIG (reference sequence). The CDR3 region has the DNA TGTGCCTGGAGTGTCCTAGCGGGAGGAAGGTACAATGAGCAGTTCTTC. Amino acid sequence: CAWSVLAGGRYNEQFF. The whole variable domain, remainder taken from reference TRBV30 and TRBJ2-1, is SQTIHQWPATLVQPVGSPLSLECTVEGTSNPNLYWYRQAAGRGLQLLFYSVGIGQISSEVPQNLSASRPQDRQFILSSKKLLLSDSGFYLCAWSVLAGGRYNEQFFGPGTRLTVL.

The gene calls are TRBV11-1 and TRBJ2-3; TRBD2 aligns across 13 bases. V lost 4 bases to trimming and J lost 10 bases; unmatched junction nucleotides: 5. Germline V gene data show CDR1 as SGHAT and CDR2 as FQDESV (reference sequence). This CDR3 comprises 14 residues. The CDR3 DNA follows: TGTGCCAGCAGCTCACTAGCGGGAGGGCCTGCGCAGTATTTT. Protein: CASSSLAGGPAQYF.

This clonotype has only a few counts. The chain links TRBV7-6 to TRBJ1-2; D call uncertain. Germline V CDR1 and CDR2: SGHVS, FNYEAQ. V lost 5 bases, J lost 8 bases, and 15 bases lay in between. This CDR3 is built from 13 residues. The CDR3 sequence is CASSATGSGGYTF. CDR3 DNA sequence: TGTGCCAGCAGCGCTACGGGGTCGGGAGGCTACACCTTC.

Sample share makes this clonotype medium-sized (0.01 to 0.1%). The chain couples TRBV6-6 to TRBJ2-5, with 11 bases matching TRBD2. CDR1 is MNHNY and CDR2 is SVGAGI in the germline V gene (reference sequence). This CDR3 comprises 16 residues. J gave up 4 bases and V 8 bases, and 12 bases lay outside the gene matches. DNA for the CDR3: TGTGCCAGCCGCCAACCCGTCGGACTAGCGGGAGAGACCCAGTACTTC. It is translated as CASRQPVGLAGETQYF.

This clonotype was recorded at least ten times. V and J are TRBV6-5 and TRBJ1-1; D call uncertain. The CDR3 totals 16 residues. V lost 6 bases and J 6 bases, leaving 23 bases between the germline ends. Germline CDR1 MNHEY, CDR2 SVGAGI. CDR3: CASRGYGEWGSSEAFF. In DNA form, the CDR3 reads TGTGCCAGCAGAGGCTACGGGGAATGGGGATCGTCTGAAGCTTTCTTT.

In this sample, this clonotype turned up a few times. The CDR3 coding sequence is TGTGCCAGCAGTTTGAGTCTATTCGGGGAGACCCAGTACTTC. Its translation is CASSLSLFGETQYF. The chain carries TRBV12-3 or TRBV12-4 and TRBJ2-5; D call uncertain. V lost 3 bases and J 5 bases, leaving 13 bases between the germline ends. CDR3 length: 14 amino acids.

This clonotype was seen a handful of times. The chain uses TRBV2 and TRBJ1-1, with D possibly being TRBD1 (5 bases). This CDR3 has 15 residues. Germline CDR1 is SNHLY and CDR2 is FYNNEI. V lost 7 bases to trimming and J lost 2 bases, with 17 bases between them. The CDR3 DNA is TGTGCCAGCACCCGACTGGGGGGGAGTAACACTGAAGCTTTCTTT. The encoded protein is CASTRLGGSNTEAFF.

This rearrangement joins TRBV20-1 to TRBJ2-1; TRBD2 aligns across 8 bases. After removal of 3 bases from V and 5 bases from J, the junction contained 3 bases not matched to a gene. The germline gives CDR1 DFQATT, CDR2 SNEGSKA (reference sequence). The CDR3 consists of 13 residues. CDR3 nucleotides: TGCAGTGCTAGCGGGGGGGGGAACAATGAGCAGTTCTTC. Translating it yields CSASGGGNNEQFF.

The rearrangement joins TRBV5-6 to TRBJ2-3; maybe TRBD2 (5 bases). CDR3 length equals 15 residues. The V end was cut by 2 bases, the J end by 2 bases, with 12 bases between. Germline loops: CDR1 SGHDT, CDR2 YYEEEE. Here the CDR3 DNA reads TGTGCCAGCAGCTTAAGCGGAGGTTACACAGATACGCAGTATTTT. It yields the protein CASSLSGGYTDTQYF.

The rearrangement uses TRBV5-1 and TRBJ2-3, with 10 bases matching TRBD2. Germline-derived CDR1 and CDR2 are SGHRS and YFSETQ. The CDR3 consists of 15 residues. V trimming: 5 bases; J trimming: 4 bases; junction bases outside the gene matches: 7. The CDR3 nucleotides are TGCGCCAGCAGGTTACTAGCGGGAAATTCAGATACGCAGTATTTT. It is translated as CASRLLAGNSDTQYF.

This clonotype was seen repeatedly, ten times or more. The V call is TRBV20-1, the J call TRBJ2-7; 14 bases align to TRBD2. The CDR3 is made up of 14 amino acids. Germline V gene data show CDR1 as DFQATT and CDR2 as SNEGSKA (reference sequence). J was trimmed by 4 bases and V by 6 bases; bases with no gene match: 5. The CDR3 loop is CSAGTSGRGYEQYF. As DNA, the CDR3 is TGCAGTGCAGGGACTAGCGGGAGAGGGTACGAGCAGTACTTC.

The CDR3 loop is CASSISGTSGDTQYF. DNA for the CDR3: TGCGCCAGCAGCATTAGCGGGACTAGCGGTGATACGCAGTATTTT. The V call is TRBV5-1, the J call TRBJ2-3; 11 bases fit TRBD2. CDR1 SGHRS and CDR2 YFSETQ come from the germline V gene. CDR3 length equals 15 residues. V trimming: 4 bases; J trimming: 6 bases; junction bases outside the gene matches: 7.

The chain is built from TRBV6-1 and TRBJ2-5, with D unclear. V was trimmed by 7 bases and J by 6 bases, leaving 3 bases between them. Looked up from germline, CDR1 is MNHNS and CDR2 is SASEGT. The CDR3 is made up of 9 amino acids. The CDR3 protein is CASIKTQYF. The CDR3 region has the DNA TGTGCCAGCATCAAGACCCAGTACTTC.

Ten or more counts support this clonotype. The chain has TRBV5-1 and TRBJ2-1; D call uncertain. V lost 0 bases to trimming and J lost 5 bases, with 6 bases between them. The CDR3 covers 13 residues. Germline CDR1 and CDR2: SGHRS and YFSETQ. CDR3 amino acids: CASSLARDNEQFF. The CDR3 region has the DNA TGCGCCAGCAGCTTGGCCCGGGACAATGAGCAGTTCTTC.

This clonotype was counted between two and nine times. The chain is built from TRBV11-2 and TRBJ2-3; a weak D match, TRBD2 (6 bases). Germline V gives CDR1 SGHAT, CDR2 FQNNGV. This CDR3 has 15 residues. V was cut by 2 bases and J by 3 bases, with 12 bases left in between. The CDR3 nucleotides read TGTGCCAGCAGCTTACGGGAGAGAGGGACAGATACGCAGTATTTT. Translation gives CASSLRERGTDTQYF.